Listed below are T cell receptor beta chains from one sample, sequenced in a study of CD8+ T cells in alopecia areata. Some clones are missing from TCRdb's copy, which holds only in-frame ones; the method was immunoSEQ multiplex PCR. The repertoire has around 50,000 clones, about 96% of them found once; the top ten carry around 24%. This specimen was CD8+ T cells sorted from blood, taken at week 0. The receptors derive from a human donor with alopecia areata. The CDR3 runs from the conserved cysteine through the conserved F or W. The D gene is left open where the match is weak. Clone size, where shown, is once, few, many, or a class for clones that have expanded.

D	V	size	J	CDR3	DNA
TRBD1	TRBV19	NA	TRBJ1-2	CASSTPGQANGYTF	TGTGCCAGTAGTACTCCGGGACAGGCGAATGGCTACACCTTC
NA	TRBV29-1	NA	TRBJ1-1	CSVIWGTEAFF	TGCAGCGTTATATGGGGGACTGAAGCTTTCTTT
TRBD2	TRBV7-9	NA	TRBJ2-7	CASSFLAGDYEQYF	TGTGCCAGCAGCTTTCTAGCGGGGGACTACGAGCAGTACTTC
NA	TRBV30	NA	TRBJ2-7	CAWSLMRVENRQYF	TGTGCCTGGAGTTTAATGAGGGTGGAAAATCGGCAGTACTTC
NA	TRBV10-2	NA	TRBJ2-5	CASSEEAIGGAVLETQYF	TGCGCCAGCAGTGAGGAAGCTATCGGCGGGGCGGTGTTAGAGACCCAGTACTTC
NA	TRBV10-3	NA	TRBJ2-7	CAISESESSYEQYF	TGTGCCATCAGTGAGTCTGAGTCCTCCTACGAGCAGTACTTC
NA	TRBV15	NA	TRBJ2-7	CATSSRDTNYEQYF	TGTGCCACCAGCAGCCGGGACACAAACTACGAGCAGTACTTC
TRBD1	TRBV7-9	NA	TRBJ2-2	CASSSGTGKDTGELFF	TGTGCCAGCAGCTCCGGGACAGGGAAGGACACCGGGGAGCTGTTTTTT
NA	TRBV7-9	NA	TRBJ2-7	CASSLSRFLIDEQYF	TGTGCCAGCAGCTTATCAAGGTTCTTGATTGACGAGCAGTACTTC
NA	TRBV4-2	NA	TRBJ2-7	CASSQDPSAEQYF	TGTGCCAGCAGCCAAGATCCCAGTGCCGAGCAGTACTTC
NA	TRBV7-9	NA	TRBJ2-7	CASSSGGAYEQYF	TGTGCCAGCAGCTCCGGGGGTGCCTACGAGCAGTACTTC
NA	TRBV4-1	NA	TRBJ2-5	CASSQGPSLLAGGETQYF	TGCGCCAGCAGCCAAGGTCCCTCTTTACTAGCCGGGGGAGAGACCCAGTACTTC
NA	TRBV7-9	NA	TRBJ2-7	CASSLGTYEQYF	TGTGCCAGCAGCTTAGGAACCTACGAGCAGTACTTC
NA	TRBV9	NA	TRBJ1-2	CASSATQGIDYGYTF	TGTGCCAGCAGCGCAACCCAGGGGATCGACTATGGCTACACCTTC
NA	TRBV6-6	NA	TRBJ1-2	CASSYGLEDYGYTF	TGTGCCAGCAGTTACGGGTTAGAGGACTATGGCTACACCTTC
NA	TRBV11-2	NA	TRBJ2-1	CASSWDNEQFF	TGTGCCAGCAGCTGGGACAATGAGCAGTTCTTC
TRBD1	TRBV6-5	NA	TRBJ1-2	CASSWGQGTYGYTF	TGTGCCAGCAGCTGGGGACAGGGGACCTATGGCTACACCTTC
TRBD1	TRBV10-2	NA	TRBJ2-7	CASSDRRTGRYEQYF	TGCGCCAGCAGTGACCGACGGACAGGGAGGTACGAGCAGTACTTC
NA	TRBV19	NA	TRBJ1-1	CASRIGRNTEAFF	TGTGCCAGTAGAATCGGCAGGAACACTGAAGCTTTCTTT
NA	TRBV9	NA	TRBJ2-7	CASSVGRSSYEQYF	TGTGCCAGCAGCGTAGGGCGCAGCTCCTACGAGCAGTACTTC
TRBD1	TRBV7-9	few	TRBJ2-7	CASSHADRGREQYF	TGTGCCAGCAGTCACGCGGACAGGGGGCGCGAGCAGTACTTC
TRBD1	TRBV2	NA	TRBJ1-1	CASSEGTGMNTEAFF	TGTGCCAGCAGTGAAGGGACAGGGATGAACACTGAAGCTTTCTTT
NA	TRBV19	NA	TRBJ1-1	CASSIGKGTEAFF	TGTGCCAGTAGTATTGGTAAGGGGACTGAAGCTTTCTTT
NA	TRBV27	NA	TRBJ2-7	CASSFGPTYEQYF	TGTGCCAGCAGTTTCGGGCCTACCTACGAGCAGTACTTC
NA	TRBV9	NA	TRBJ2-1	CASSDISDEQFF	TGTGCCAGCAGCGACATTTCCGATGAGCAGTTCTTC
TRBD1	TRBV6-5	NA	TRBJ1-1	CASADRGDTEAFF	TGTGCCAGCGCCGACAGGGGGGACACTGAAGCTTTCTTT
NA	TRBV4-3	NA	TRBJ2-3	CASSIFSPPTDTQYF	TGCGCCAGCAGCATCTTCAGCCCTCCCACAGATACGCAGTATTTT
TRBD1	TRBV4-1	NA	TRBJ2-1	CASSQADRGKRFF	TGCGCCAGCAGCCAAGCGGACAGGGGGAAGCGGTTCTTC
TRBD2	TRBV5-4	NA	TRBJ2-1	CASSWGTSGLYNEQFF	TGTGCCAGCAGCTGGGGGACTAGCGGACTCTACAATGAGCAGTTCTTC
TRBD1	TRBV29-1	NA	TRBJ2-7	CSVESGTGGSEQYF	TGCAGCGTCGAATCCGGGACAGGGGGCTCCGAGCAGTACTTC
TRBD2	TRBV5-4	NA	TRBJ2-3	CASSLKVGEGHLFSTDTQYF	TGTGCCAGCAGCTTGAAGGTGGGGGAGGGCCACCTATTTAGCACAGATACGCAGTATTTT
NA	TRBV7-9	NA	TRBJ1-3	CASSLAGGQTFGNTIYF	TGTGCCAGCAGCTTAGCGGGCGGGCAGACGTTTGGAAACACCATATATTTT
NA	TRBV7-6	NA	TRBJ2-7	CASSLVAGSDEQYF	TGTGCCAGCAGCTTAGTGGCGGGGTCTGACGAGCAGTACTTC